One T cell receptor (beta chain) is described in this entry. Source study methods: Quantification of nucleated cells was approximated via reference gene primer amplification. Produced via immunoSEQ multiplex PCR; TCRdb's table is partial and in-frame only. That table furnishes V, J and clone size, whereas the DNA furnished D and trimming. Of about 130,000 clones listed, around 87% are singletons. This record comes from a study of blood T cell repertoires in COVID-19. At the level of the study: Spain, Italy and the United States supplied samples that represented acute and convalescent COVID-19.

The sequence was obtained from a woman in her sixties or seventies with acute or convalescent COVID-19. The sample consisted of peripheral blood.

CDR3 DNA sequence: TGCGCCAGCAGCGACCTAGGAATGAACACTGAAGCTTTCTTT. It specifies CASSDLGMNTEAFF. The chain couples TRBV5-1 to TRBJ1-1; D gene unclear. In germline, CDR1 is SGHRS, CDR2 YFSETQ. The CDR3 consists of 14 residues. Trimming took 4 bases from V and 0 from J, leaving 10 bases between them.